Given below is one T cell receptor beta chain in context. Per the original data handling: The assay estimated nucleated cells by amplifying reference gene primers. Generated by immunoSEQ multiplex PCR, the TCRdb table keeps only in-frame clones and is missing some. V and J calls plus clone size are reproduced from that table; the DNA served to infer D and trimming. The sample lists about 110,000 clones, 85% occurring once. In germline, CDR1 is SGHRS, CDR2 YFSETQ. The CDR3 runs 15 residues. V lost 3 bases to trimming and J lost 1 base, with 13 bases between them. This record comes from a study of blood T cell repertoires in COVID-19. Study context: COVID-19 samples, acute and convalescent, were from the United States, Italy and Spain. From T cells, B-cell-depleted T cells, or PBMCs came the material, which was cDNA or gDNA.

The chain combines TRBV5-1 with TRBJ1-1, with D tentatively TRBD1 (5 bases). Specimen: peripheral blood. The sequence derives from a middle-aged man with acute or convalescent COVID-19. CDR3 sequence reads: CASSSSGGTNTEAFF. Written as DNA, the CDR3 is TGCGCCAGCAGCTCTAGTGGGGGGACGAACACTGAAGCTTTCTTT.